This TCR beta chain was found in a study of STAT5B mutations in CD4+ large granular lymphocyte leukemia. Whole-study results and caveats: Patient CD4-sorted repertoires stayed more clonal than healthy ones after leukemic-clone removal.

In the case of this clone: The antigen remains unidentified.

Trimming removed 2 bases at V and 4 bases at J, with 16 bases between. This CDR3 spans 16 amino acids. Germline-derived CDR1 and CDR2 are SGDLS and YYNGEE. Controls came from buffy coats of healthy blood donors. Using immunoSEQ multiplex PCR, the repertoire was profiled, and TCRdb retains in-frame clones only, with some absent. The data contain around 20,000 clones, around 78% of them singletons. This sequence was found in a human donor in good health. The chain has TRBV9 and TRBJ2-1; D is possibly TRBD1 (6 bases). Source material: CD4+ T cells from blood buffy coats. The CDR3 sequence: CASSVGRGPRYNEQFF. CDR3 DNA sequence: TGTGCCAGCAGCGTGGGCAGGGGTCCCCGATACAATGAGCAGTTCTTC.